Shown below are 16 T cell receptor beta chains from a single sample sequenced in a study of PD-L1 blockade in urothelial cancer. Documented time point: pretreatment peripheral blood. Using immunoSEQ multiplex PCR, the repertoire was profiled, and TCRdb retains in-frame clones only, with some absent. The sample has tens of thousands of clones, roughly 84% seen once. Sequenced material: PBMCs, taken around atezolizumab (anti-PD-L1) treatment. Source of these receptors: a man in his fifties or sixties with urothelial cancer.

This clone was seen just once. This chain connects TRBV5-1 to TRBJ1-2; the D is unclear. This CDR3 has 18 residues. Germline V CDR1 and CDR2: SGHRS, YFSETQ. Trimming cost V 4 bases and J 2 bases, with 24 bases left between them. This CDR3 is CASSPAVGRINLNYGYTF. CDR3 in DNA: TGCGCCAGCAGCCCGGCCGTGGGCAGGATTAACCTGAACTATGGCTACACCTTC.

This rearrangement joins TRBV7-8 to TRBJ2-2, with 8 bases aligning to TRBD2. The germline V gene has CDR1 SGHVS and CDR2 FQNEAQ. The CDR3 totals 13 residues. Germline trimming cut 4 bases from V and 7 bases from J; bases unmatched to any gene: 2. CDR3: CASSSREGGELFF. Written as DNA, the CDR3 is TGTGCCAGCAGCTCCCGGGAGGGCGGGGAGCTGTTTTTT.

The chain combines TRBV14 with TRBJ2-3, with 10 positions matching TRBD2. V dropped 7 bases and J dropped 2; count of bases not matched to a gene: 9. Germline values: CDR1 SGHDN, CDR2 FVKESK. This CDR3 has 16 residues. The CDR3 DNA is TGTGCCAGCACGTCCACACTAGCGGGACCCACAGATACGCAGTATTTT. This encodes CASTSTLAGPTDTQYF.

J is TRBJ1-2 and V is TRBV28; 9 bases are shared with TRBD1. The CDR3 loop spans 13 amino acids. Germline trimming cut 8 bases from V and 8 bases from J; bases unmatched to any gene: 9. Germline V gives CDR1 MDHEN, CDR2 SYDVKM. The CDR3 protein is CASYSGTGRGYTF. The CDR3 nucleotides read TGTGCCAGCTACTCCGGGACAGGGAGAGGCTACACCTTC.

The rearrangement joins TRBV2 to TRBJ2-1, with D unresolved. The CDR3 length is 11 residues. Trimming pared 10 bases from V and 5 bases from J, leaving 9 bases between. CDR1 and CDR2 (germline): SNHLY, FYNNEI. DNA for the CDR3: TGTGCCACCACCTACGACAATGAGCAGTTCTTC. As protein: CATTYDNEQFF.

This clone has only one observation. The CDR3 DNA follows: TGTGCCAGCAGCTTCGACAGGCATAATGAAAAACTGTTTTTT. Amino acids: CASSFDRHNEKLFF. The V call is TRBV9, the J call TRBJ1-4; D may be TRBD1 (6 bases). Trimming removed 4 bases from V and 4 bases from J, with 11 bases in between. The CDR3 totals 14 residues. Germline V CDR1 and CDR2: SGDLS, YYNGEE.

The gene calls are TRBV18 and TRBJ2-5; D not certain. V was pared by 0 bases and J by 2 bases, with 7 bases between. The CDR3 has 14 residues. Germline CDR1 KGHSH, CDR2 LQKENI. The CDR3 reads CASSPPTRQETQYF. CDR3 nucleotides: TGTGCCAGCTCACCACCGACACGGCAAGAGACCCAGTACTTC.

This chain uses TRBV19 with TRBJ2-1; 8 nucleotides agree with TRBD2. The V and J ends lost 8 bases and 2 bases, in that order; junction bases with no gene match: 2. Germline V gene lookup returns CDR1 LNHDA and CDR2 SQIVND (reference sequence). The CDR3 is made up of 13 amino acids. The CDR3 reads CASRGGAYNEQFF. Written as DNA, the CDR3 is TGTGCCAGTCGGGGGGGAGCCTACAATGAGCAGTTCTTC.

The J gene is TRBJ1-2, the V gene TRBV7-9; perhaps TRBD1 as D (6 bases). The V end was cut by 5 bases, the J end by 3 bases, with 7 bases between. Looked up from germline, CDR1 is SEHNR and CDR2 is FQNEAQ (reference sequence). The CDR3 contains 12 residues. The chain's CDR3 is CASSPGDYGYTF. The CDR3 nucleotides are TGTGCCAGCAGCCCAGGGGACTATGGCTACACCTTC. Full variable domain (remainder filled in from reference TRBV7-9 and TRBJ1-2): DTGVSQNPRHKITKRGQNVTFRCDPISEHNRLYWYRQTLGQGPEFLTYFQNEAQLEKSRLLSDRFSAERPKGSFSTLEIQRTEQGDSAMYLCASSPGDYGYTFGSGTRLTVV.

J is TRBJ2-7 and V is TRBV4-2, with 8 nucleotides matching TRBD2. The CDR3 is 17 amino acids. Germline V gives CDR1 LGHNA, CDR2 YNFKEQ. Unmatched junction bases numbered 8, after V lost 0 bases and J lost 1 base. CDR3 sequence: CASSQEFSGGASYEQYF. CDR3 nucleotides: TGTGCCAGCAGCCAAGAGTTTTCCGGGGGGGCTTCCTACGAGCAGTACTTC.

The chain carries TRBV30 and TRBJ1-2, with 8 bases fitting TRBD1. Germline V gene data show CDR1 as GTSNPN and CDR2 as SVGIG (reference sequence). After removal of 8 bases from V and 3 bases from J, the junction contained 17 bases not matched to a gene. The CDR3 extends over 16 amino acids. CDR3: CAGHQVLAGGHYGYTF. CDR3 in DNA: TGTGCCGGACACCAGGTTCTGGCAGGGGGCCACTATGGCTACACCTTC.

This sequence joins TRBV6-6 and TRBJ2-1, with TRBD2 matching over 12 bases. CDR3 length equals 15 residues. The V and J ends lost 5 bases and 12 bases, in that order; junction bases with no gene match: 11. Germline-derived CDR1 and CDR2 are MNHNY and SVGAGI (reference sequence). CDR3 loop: CASSDQLAGGSGQFF. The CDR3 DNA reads TGTGCCAGCAGTGACCAACTAGCGGGGGGATCCGGGCAGTTCTTC.

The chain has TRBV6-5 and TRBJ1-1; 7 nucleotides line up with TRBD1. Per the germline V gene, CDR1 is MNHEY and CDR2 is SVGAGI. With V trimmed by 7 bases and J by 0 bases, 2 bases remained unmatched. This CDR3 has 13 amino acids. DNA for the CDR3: TGTGCCAGCAATAGGGGGCTGAACACTGAAGCTTTCTTT. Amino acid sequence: CASNRGLNTEAFF.

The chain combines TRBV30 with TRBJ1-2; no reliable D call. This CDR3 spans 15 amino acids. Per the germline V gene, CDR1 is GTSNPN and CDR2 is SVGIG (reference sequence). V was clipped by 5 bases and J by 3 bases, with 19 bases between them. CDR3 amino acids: CAWGISVGGYYGYTF. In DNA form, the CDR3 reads TGTGCCTGGGGCATTAGCGTCGGAGGGTACTATGGCTACACCTTC. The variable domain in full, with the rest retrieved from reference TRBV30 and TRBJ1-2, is SQTIHQWPATLVQPVGSPLSLECTVEGTSNPNLYWYRQAAGRGLQLLFYSVGIGQISSEVPQNLSASRPQDRQFILSSKKLLLSDSGFYLCAWGISVGGYYGYTFGSGTRLTVV.

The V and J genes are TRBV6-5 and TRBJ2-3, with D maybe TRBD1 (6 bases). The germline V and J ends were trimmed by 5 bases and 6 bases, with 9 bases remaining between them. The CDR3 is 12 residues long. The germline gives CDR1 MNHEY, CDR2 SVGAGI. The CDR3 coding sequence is TGTGCCAGCAGTCGTAGGGGGGATACGCAGTATTTT. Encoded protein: CASSRRGDTQYF.

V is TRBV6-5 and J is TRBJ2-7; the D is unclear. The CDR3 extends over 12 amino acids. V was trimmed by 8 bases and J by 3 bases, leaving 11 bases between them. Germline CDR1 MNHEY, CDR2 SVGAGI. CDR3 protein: CASVSTVYEQYF. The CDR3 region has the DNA TGTGCCAGCGTTAGCACTGTCTACGAGCAGTACTTC.